This TCR beta chain comes out of a study of CD8 T cells in ankylosing spondylitis. Study-wide findings and caveats: Significant enrichment of disease-linked clones was reportedly seen in matched ankylosing spondylitis synovial fluid. Fewer than ten highly homologous variants made up a TCR beta motif, and this motif appeared characteristic of ankylosing spondylitis blood. Clones linked to disease, bearing a CD8+ phenotype, were relatively rare in peripheral blood. Earlier studies detected some motif variants in reactive arthritis synovial fluid and blood.

This clonotype has only a few counts. Its antigen is not identified. Quantitative 5'-RACE with molecular barcodes was used to make the TCR beta libraries. TCRdb recomputed calls from the 5' RACE reads with MiXCR, one row per CDR3 protein. In the table there are a few hundred thousand distinct CDR3 sequences, over 15% of which are singletons. Germline V gives CDR1 MNHNS, CDR2 SASEGT. V lost 7 bases to trimming and J lost 2 bases; unmatched junction nucleotides: 10. CDR3 length: 16 residues. The material sequenced was blood, either unsorted or a sorted T cell fraction (not recorded which). The clonotype originates from a male donor with ankylosing spondylitis. The chain has TRBV6-1 and TRBJ1-4; 7 bases fit TRBD1. CDR3 DNA: TGTGCCAGCACAAAGAACAGGGGAGCGACTAATGAAAAACTGTTTTTT. Its protein product is CASTKNRGATNEKLFF.